This T cell receptor (beta chain) was sequenced in a study of blood T cells in healthy people across ages. Study-level results: Long-lived donors exceeded aged donors in naive CD4+ cells and diversity. Without sorted subsets, naive and antigen-experienced compartments could not be conclusively compared. As age increased, TCR beta diversity per million T cells fell in a roughly linear fashion.

Comments on this clonotype: Antigen specificity is unknown.

Per the germline V gene, CDR1 is SQVTM and CDR2 is ANQGSEA. V dropped 6 bases and J dropped 3 bases, with 12 bases sitting between them. The CDR3 sequence is 12 residues long. The use of a sample-barcoded 5' primer and a J-beta primer mix characterized a second PCR of roughly 7 to 11 cycles. Via MiXCR, TCRdb re-called the 5' RACE reads, giving one row per CDR3 protein. The sample carries 650,000 to 1,000,000 distinct CDR3 sequences, around 36% recorded once. The sequenced material came from blood. This TCR came from a man between 18 and 29 years old in good health. J is TRBJ2-7 and V is TRBV29-1, with a tentative D call TRBD2 (5 bases). The CDR3 DNA sequence: TGCAGCGTACAGCCTGAGGGCTACGAGCAGTACTTC. Translation: CSVQPEGYEQYF.